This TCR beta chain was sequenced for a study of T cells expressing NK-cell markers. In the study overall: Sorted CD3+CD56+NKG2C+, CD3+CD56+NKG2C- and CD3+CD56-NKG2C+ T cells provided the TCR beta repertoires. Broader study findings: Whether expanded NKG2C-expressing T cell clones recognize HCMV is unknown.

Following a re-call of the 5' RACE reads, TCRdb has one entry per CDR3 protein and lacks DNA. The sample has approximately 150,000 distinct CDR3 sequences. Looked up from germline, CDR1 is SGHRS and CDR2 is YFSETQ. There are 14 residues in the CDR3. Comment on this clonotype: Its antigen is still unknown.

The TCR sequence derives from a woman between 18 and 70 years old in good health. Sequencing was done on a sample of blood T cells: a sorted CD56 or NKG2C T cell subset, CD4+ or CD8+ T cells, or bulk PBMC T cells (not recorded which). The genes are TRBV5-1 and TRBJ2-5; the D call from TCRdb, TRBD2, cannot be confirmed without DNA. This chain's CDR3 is CASSSRGWKETQYF.